The sample holds many counts of the clone carrying this TCR beta chain. Newly diagnosed hyperthyroidism patients aged 18 to 65 years had disease lasting under 2 months. First hyperthyroidism diagnosis is when the blood sample was obtained, before any ophthalmopathy symptoms. Fresh peripheral blood, around 9.2 ml of it, supplied the PBMCs. RNA transcripts provided the source from which TCR beta CDR3 regions were amplified. The primer set for the first-round RT-PCR of the TCR CDR3 was HTBI. Each CDR3 protein is one row after TCRdb ran MiXCR on the multiplex PCR reads. This table has nearly 600,000 distinct CDR3 sequences, approximately 15% appearing once. This entry belongs to a study of T cells in Graves' hyperthyroidism and ophthalmopathy. The receptor was isolated from a woman in her twenties or thirties with Graves' hyperthyroidism that later progressed to Graves' ophthalmopathy. The material sequenced was blood.

Here the CDR3 reads CASNYGTGNTEAFF. In nucleotides, the CDR3 is TGTGCCAGCAACTACGGGACAGGGAACACTGAAGCTTTCTTT. The genes are TRBV6-1 and TRBJ1-1; 8 bases match TRBD1. This CDR3 comprises 14 residues. Germline loops: CDR1 MNHNS, CDR2 SASEGT. The J segment lost 1 base and the V segment lost 7 bases, leaving 5 bases of the junction unmatched.